One and the same sample provided the 23 T cell receptor beta chains below, sequenced in a study of spatial heterogeneity in lung cancer. Indicated time point: sample taken at primary tumor resection. Whole RNA obtained from tumor, nontumor lung or frozen PBMC underwent sequencing without sorting. TCRdb re-analysed the 5' RACE reads in MiXCR, keeping a single row per CDR3 protein. The table has about 11,000 distinct CDR3 sequences, roughly 3.7% seen once. Sequenced material: normal lung tissue next to the tumor, taken at surgery. These receptors originate from a male donor with early-stage non-small cell lung cancer.

In its sample, this clonotype was seen many times. This beta chain is a stray read from a library made for alpha chains; its abundance is not meaningful. The J gene is TRBJ1-1, the V gene TRBV28; possibly TRBD1 for D (5 bases). Germline CDR1 reads MDHEN; CDR2 reads SYDVKM. This CDR3 is built from 13 residues. The V gene lost 6 bases and the J gene lost 4 bases, with 12 bases spanning the gap. The CDR3 spells CASSPWGGTEAFF. The CDR3 DNA follows: TGTGCCAGCAGCCCCTGGGGGGGCACTGAAGCTTTCTTT.

At least ten counts were recorded for this clonotype. As an off-target read in a library built for alpha chains, this beta chain has a frequency of little significance. The chain recombines TRBV5-4 with TRBJ1-2; 7 bases are a match to TRBD1. The CDR3 consists of 14 residues. Looked up from germline, CDR1 is SGHNT and CDR2 is YYREEE (reference sequence). Germline trimming cut 4 bases from V and 3 bases from J; bases unmatched to any gene: 6. The CDR3 loop reads CASSPEQGYYGYTF. The CDR3 coding sequence is TGTGCCAGCAGCCCAGAACAGGGGTACTATGGCTACACCTTC.

This clonotype is medium-sized (0.01 to 0.1%) in the sample. As an off-target read in a library built for alpha chains, this beta chain has a frequency of little significance. V usage is TRBV7-2 and J usage is TRBJ1-5; D is undetermined. This CDR3 has 14 residues. In germline, CDR1 is SGHTA, CDR2 FQGNSA. Trimming removed 3 bases at V and 7 bases at J, with 13 bases between. CDR3 loop: CASSFYGEGQPQHF. In DNA form, the CDR3 reads TGTGCCAGCAGCTTCTACGGTGAGGGACAGCCCCAGCATTTT.

This clonotype was detected ten times or more. Within a library made for alpha chains, this beta chain is off target, and its count is uninformative. This chain uses TRBV7-2 with TRBJ1-2, with 8 nucleotides matching TRBD1. V lost 5 bases and J lost 6; bases outside the gene matches: 11. The length of the CDR3 is 15 residues. Germline CDR1 reads SGHTA; CDR2 reads FQGNSA. DNA for the CDR3: TGTGCCAGCAGCCCACAGGGGGGGATGGCGAATGGCTACACCTTC. Its translation is CASSPQGGMANGYTF.

This clonotype qualifies as medium-sized. Relative to the germline gene, one junction end is altered; a read error may explain this. Being off target in a library aimed at alpha chains, this beta chain has a size of little meaning. The V and J genes are TRBV12-3 or TRBV12-4 and TRBJ2-1; TRBD2 matches at 8 bases. The CDR3 is 11 amino acids. The CDR3: CASSLAGTQFF. In DNA form, the CDR3 reads TGTGCCAGCAGCTTAGCGGGGACGCAGTTCTTC.

In its sample, this clonotype is medium-sized (0.01 to 0.1%). The library was prepared for alpha chains; this beta chain is a stray read, so its frequency means little. This chain uses TRBV12-3 or TRBV12-4 with TRBJ2-3; D is unresolved. The CDR3 is 13 amino acids. V shed 0 bases and J shed 6 bases, with 7 bases lying between them. The CDR3 coding sequence is TGTGCCAGCAGTTTAGCGCAGGCGGATACGCAGTATTTT. Its translation is CASSLAQADTQYF.

The sample holds many counts of this clonotype. This beta chain represents an off-target read in a library built for alpha chains; its size is of limited meaning. The V gene is TRBV4-3, the J gene TRBJ1-2, with D uncertain. CDR1 and CDR2 (germline): LGHNA, YSLEER. Trimming stripped 0 bases from V and 0 bases from J, with 14 bases between. The CDR3 loop spans 17 amino acids. CDR3 coding DNA: TGCGCCAGCAGCCAAGACAGCTTCGCAAGATCTAACTATGGCTACACCTTC. This codes for CASSQDSFARSNYGYTF.

Judged by abundance, this clonotype is medium-sized. This beta chain is an off-target read within a library intended for alpha chains, so its frequency means little. The V gene is TRBV19, the J gene TRBJ2-2; D perhaps matches TRBD2 (6 bases). This CDR3 is built from 15 residues. V was trimmed by 5 bases and J by 0 bases, leaving 10 bases between them. Germline V gives CDR1 LNHDA, CDR2 SQIVND (reference sequence). The CDR3: CASSYSGTNTGELFF. CDR3 in DNA: TGTGCCAGTAGTTATAGCGGAACGAACACCGGGGAGCTGTTTTTT.

This clonotype was recorded at least ten times. In a library made to pick up alpha chains, this beta chain is a stray read with a size that means little. This chain links TRBV14 with TRBJ2-7; no clear D. CDR3 length equals 13 residues. Trimming stripped 1 base from V and 7 bases from J, with 11 bases between. Looked up from germline, CDR1 is SGHDN and CDR2 is FVKESK. CDR3 loop: CASSQGRVGEQYF. CDR3 DNA: TGTGCCAGCAGCCAAGGTCGGGTCGGAGAGCAGTACTTC.

By sample share, this clonotype is medium-sized. This beta chain slipped into a library made for alpha chains as a stray read, so its size is not meaningful. The V gene is TRBV5-1, the J gene TRBJ2-1; 16 bases align to TRBD2. The CDR3 runs to 18 residues. Per germline, CDR1 SGHRS and CDR2 YFSETQ. Losses at the gene ends were 4 bases for V and 9 bases for J; bases not matched to a gene: 13. Written as DNA, the CDR3 is TGCGCCAGCAGCACCGGGACTAGCGGGAGGGGATTGTCCAGTGAGCAGTTCTTC. This codes for CASSTGTSGRGLSSEQFF. The complete variable domain, with remaining parts taken from reference TRBV5-1 and TRBJ2-1, reads KAGVTQTPRYLIKTRGQQVTLSCSPISGHRSVSWYQQTPGQGLQFLFEYFSETQRNKGNFPGRFSGRQFSNSRSEMNVSTLELGDSALYLCASSTGTSGRGLSSEQFFGPGTRLTVL.

This clonotype was counted at least ten times. The size of this beta chain means little, since it is a stray read in a library made for alpha chains. This chain connects TRBV20-1 to TRBJ1-6; TRBD1 matches 7 bases. The V and J ends lost 6 bases and 10 bases, in that order; junction bases with no gene match: 9. Per the germline V gene, CDR1 is DFQATT and CDR2 is SNEGSKA (reference sequence). The CDR3 loop spans 13 amino acids. CDR3 residues: CSARRGRGSPLHF. For the CDR3, the DNA is TGCAGTGCCCGGAGGGGGCGGGGATCACCCCTCCACTTT.

This clonotype was seen at least ten times. This beta chain turned up in a library designed for alpha chains; as an off-target read, its abundance says little. The chain employs TRBV27 and TRBJ2-7, with D possibly being TRBD1 (6 bases). The CDR3 has 14 residues. Per the germline V gene, CDR1 is MNHEY and CDR2 is SMNVEV (reference sequence). V lost 5 bases and J lost 3, with 14 bases in between. CDR3 nucleotides: TGTGCCAGCAGTGCCCAAACAGGGAACTACGAGCAGTACTTC. The encoded protein is CASSAQTGNYEQYF.

In this sample, this clonotype turned up many times. Within a library made for alpha chains, this beta chain is off target, and its count is uninformative. The J gene is TRBJ2-3, the V gene TRBV12-3 or TRBV12-4, with D unclear. Trimming took 2 bases from V and 2 from J, leaving 8 bases between them. The CDR3 runs 14 residues. The CDR3 DNA reads TGTGCCAGCAGTTTAAGCGAGACCACAGATACGCAGTATTTT. Residues: CASSLSETTDTQYF.

The table lists this clonotype with many counts. The library was designed around alpha chains, so this beta chain is a stray read whose abundance carries little weight. The chain has TRBV7-2 and TRBJ2-3, with TRBD2 matching over 9 bases. The CDR3 extends over 16 amino acids. V lost 5 bases to trimming and J lost 4 bases; unmatched junction nucleotides: 10. CDR1 SGHTA and CDR2 FQGNSA come from the germline V gene. In DNA form, the CDR3 reads TGTGCCAGCAGCAAGTCTAGCGGGATTCGGGCAGATACGCAGTATTTT. Translating it yields CASSKSSGIRADTQYF.

Turning to this clonotype: This beta chain is a stray read from a library made for alpha chains; its abundance is not meaningful. V usage is TRBV6-5 and J usage is TRBJ2-3; D may be TRBD2 (5 bases). This CDR3 comprises 15 residues. Trimming took off 5 bases at V and 0 bases at J, with 12 bases between the two ends. Germline-derived CDR1 and CDR2 are MNHEY and SVGAGI. CDR3 loop: CASSVLERSTDTQYF. Here the CDR3 DNA reads TGTGCCAGCAGTGTACTAGAACGGAGCACAGATACGCAGTATTTT.

In this sample, this clonotype turned up many times. This beta chain is an unintended read in a library built for alpha chains; its size means little. This chain connects TRBV7-9 to TRBJ2-1; 7 positions match TRBD1. This CDR3 has 13 residues. Germline V gives CDR1 SEHNR, CDR2 FQNEAQ (reference sequence). The V gene end was trimmed by 6 bases and the J gene end by 7 bases; junction bases not matched to a gene: 6. In nucleotides, the CDR3 is TGTGCCAGCAGACTTGGGACAGCGAATGAGCAGTTCTTC. This encodes CASRLGTANEQFF.

Judged by abundance, this clonotype is medium-sized. Little can be read into the size of this beta chain, an off-target read in a library designed for alpha chains. This chain's CDR3 is CASRDWGQETQYF. CDR3 sequence (DNA): TGTGCCAGCAGAGACTGGGGCCAAGAGACCCAGTACTTC. The chain has TRBV6-1 and TRBJ2-5; D call uncertain. This CDR3 is built from 13 residues. Trimming stripped 6 bases from V and 1 base from J, with 9 bases between. Germline V gene data show CDR1 as MNHNS and CDR2 as SASEGT.

By frequency in the sample, this clonotype is medium-sized (0.01 to 0.1%). This beta chain lies outside the target of a library built for alpha chains; its clone size means little. The rearrangement joins TRBV27 to TRBJ2-7, with no clear D. The ends were cut back, 3 bases at V and 3 bases at J, with 12 bases in the middle. CDR1 and CDR2 from the germline V gene are MNHEY and SMNVEV (reference sequence). The CDR3 is 14 amino acids. The CDR3: CASSFGPSVYEQYF. The CDR3 DNA is TGTGCCAGCAGTTTTGGACCTTCGGTCTACGAGCAGTACTTC.

This clonotype has ten or more counts. This beta chain is a stray read from a library made for alpha chains; its abundance is not meaningful. This chain connects TRBV13 to TRBJ1-3; possible D gene TRBD1, 5 bases. Trimming cost V 4 bases and J 0 bases, with 13 bases left between them. Looked up from germline, CDR1 is PRHDT and CDR2 is FYEKMQ (reference sequence). This CDR3 is 16 amino acids long. CDR3 sequence reads: CASSSQGSYSGNTIYF. In nucleotides, the CDR3 is TGTGCCAGCAGCTCCCAGGGTTCCTACTCTGGAAACACCATATATTTT.

To note about this clonotype: This beta chain appears as a stray read in a library generated for alpha chains; its size is not informative. The rearrangement uses TRBV28 and TRBJ2-4; TRBD1 aligns across 9 bases. The trim removed 8 bases at V and 0 bases at J, leaving 8 bases unmatched. The CDR3 runs 16 residues. Per the germline V gene, CDR1 is MDHEN and CDR2 is SYDVKM. The CDR3 nucleotides read TGTGCCAGCCATAGACAGGGGGGACTAGCCAAAAACATTCAGTACTTC. This gives the protein CASHRQGGLAKNIQYF. The complete variable domain, with remaining parts taken from reference TRBV28 and TRBJ2-4, reads DVKVTQSSRYLVKRTGEKVFLECVQDMDHENMFWYRQDPGLGLRLIYFSYDVKMKEKGDIPEGYSVSREKKERFSLILESASTNQTSMYLCASHRQGGLAKNIQYFGAGTRLSVL.

To note about this clonotype: This beta chain is a stray sequence in a library constructed for alpha chains; its clone size is not meaningful. This sequence joins TRBV6-6 and TRBJ2-3; the D is unclear. CDR1 and CDR2 (germline): MNHNY, SVGAGI (reference sequence). The V gene lost 6 bases and the J gene lost 3 bases, with 10 bases spanning the gap. This CDR3 spans 13 amino acids. In DNA, the CDR3 is TGTGCCAGCAGCCCTAAGGAGACAGATACGCAGTATTTT. This gives the protein CASSPKETDTQYF.

This clonotype is medium-sized within its sample. This beta chain came through as a stray read in a library set up for alpha chains, and its size says little. The rearrangement links TRBV5-1 to TRBJ2-7; D gene uncertain. The V end lost 0 bases, the J end lost 4 bases, and 14 bases lay between the germline ends. The CDR3 length is 15 residues. Germline CDR1 is SGHRS and CDR2 is YFSETQ. This CDR3 reads CASSLEGGPSYEQYF. The CDR3 DNA sequence: TGCGCCAGCAGCTTGGAGGGCGGCCCATCTTACGAGCAGTACTTC.

This clonotype was seen repeatedly, ten times or more. This beta chain is off target for a library built for alpha chains, so its abundance means little. V gene TRBV20-1 combines with J gene TRBJ2-1, with D tentatively TRBD1 or TRBD2 (5 bases each). The CDR3 has 14 amino acids. The V and J ends lost 3 bases and 3 bases respectively, with 12 bases between them. Germline CDR1 reads DFQATT; CDR2 reads SNEGSKA (reference sequence). The CDR3 sequence is CSASGDVNYNEQFF. The CDR3 DNA sequence: TGCAGTGCTAGTGGGGACGTCAACTACAATGAGCAGTTCTTC.